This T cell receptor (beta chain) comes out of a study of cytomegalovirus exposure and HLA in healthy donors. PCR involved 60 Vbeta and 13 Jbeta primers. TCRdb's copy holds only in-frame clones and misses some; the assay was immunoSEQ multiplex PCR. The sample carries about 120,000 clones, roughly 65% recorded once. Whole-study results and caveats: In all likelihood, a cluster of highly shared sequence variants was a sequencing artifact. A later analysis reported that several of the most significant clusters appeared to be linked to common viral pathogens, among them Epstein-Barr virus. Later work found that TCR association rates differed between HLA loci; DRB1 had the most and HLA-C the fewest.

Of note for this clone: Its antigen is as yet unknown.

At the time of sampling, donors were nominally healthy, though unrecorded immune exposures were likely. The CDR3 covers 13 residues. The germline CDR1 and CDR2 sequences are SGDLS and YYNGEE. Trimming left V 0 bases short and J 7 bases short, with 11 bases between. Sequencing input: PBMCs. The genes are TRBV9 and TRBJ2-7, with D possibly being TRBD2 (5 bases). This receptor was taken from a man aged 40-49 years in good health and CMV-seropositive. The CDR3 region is CASSVETGSEQYF. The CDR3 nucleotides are TGTGCCAGCAGCGTAGAGACGGGATCAGAGCAGTACTTC.